Presented here are 17 T cell receptor beta chains from one specimen sequenced in a study of blood T cell repertoires in COVID-19. Using immunoSEQ multiplex PCR, the repertoire was profiled, and TCRdb retains in-frame clones only, with some absent. The data show fewer than 250,000 clones, roughly 84% seen once. Sequencing was carried out using peripheral blood. These receptors were taken from a woman of 80 years or more with COVID-19, enrolled during active disease.

J is TRBJ1-5 and V is TRBV28, with D possibly matching TRBD1 (6 bases). The germline V and J ends were trimmed by 5 bases and 7 bases, with 15 bases remaining between them. Germline assignment: CDR1 MDHEN and CDR2 SYDVKM. The CDR3 runs 14 residues. The CDR3 coding sequence is TGTGCCAGCAGTCCCCCGACAGGTACCCAGCCCCAGCATTTT. Translated, it gives CASSPPTGTQPQHF.

The rearrangement uses TRBV5-1 and TRBJ1-3, with 9 bases matching TRBD1. Trimming at V came to 4 bases and at J to 0 bases, leaving 11 bases not matched to a gene. The germline gives CDR1 SGHRS, CDR2 YFSETQ. This CDR3 has 18 residues. CDR3 nucleotides: TGCGCCAGCAGCAATGGGACAGGGATCCGACGCTCTGGAAACACCATATATTTT. This gives the protein CASSNGTGIRRSGNTIYF.

The rearrangement joins TRBV9 to TRBJ1-6; weak D call: TRBD1 (5 bases). V was cut by 6 bases and J by 2 bases, with 9 bases left in between. The CDR3 has 14 residues. Germline V gene sequence: CDR1 SGDLS, CDR2 YYNGEE. The CDR3 DNA reads TGTGCCAGCAAGCGGGGGACCTATAATTCACCCCTCCACTTT. It yields the protein CASKRGTYNSPLHF.

The chain combines TRBV25-1 with TRBJ2-1; the D gene is possibly TRBD1 (6 bases). The CDR3 spans 13 residues. The V end was cut by 4 bases, the J end by 10 bases, with 14 bases between. In germline, CDR1 is MGHDK, CDR2 SYGVNS. The CDR3 DNA reads as TGTGCCAGCAGTGGAACTTATAGGGGGGAGCAGTTCTTC. It translates to CASSGTYRGEQFF.

Details on this clone: The sample holds other DNA sequences that translate to the same CDR3. The rearrangement uses TRBV28 and TRBJ1-1; TRBD1 matches at 8 bases. J lost 1 base, V lost 2 bases, and 0 bases had no gene match. The CDR3 loop spans 14 amino acids. Germline loops: CDR1 MDHEN, CDR2 SYDVKM. The CDR3 reads CASSLGQGNTEAFF. The CDR3 nucleotides are TGTGCCAGCAGTTTAGGACAGGGGAACACTGAAGCTTTCTTT.

This rearrangement joins TRBV4-1 to TRBJ2-5; D is unclear. Germline V gene lookup returns CDR1 MGHRA and CDR2 YSYEKL. V lost 0 bases and J 4 bases, leaving 12 bases between the germline ends. This CDR3 contains 15 residues. CDR3 in amino acids: CASSQDHTAGETQYF. DNA for the CDR3: TGCGCCAGCAGCCAAGATCACACAGCTGGAGAGACCCAGTACTTC.

The chain carries TRBV6-2 or TRBV6-3 and TRBJ1-5; 7 nucleotides agree with TRBD1. The germline CDR1 and CDR2 sequences are MNHEY and SVGEGT. The junction had 12 bases not matched to a gene; V was cut back by 4 bases and J by 6 bases. This CDR3 region has 16 residues. The CDR3 spells CASSSYRGQLGQPQHF. CDR3 in DNA: TGTGCCAGCAGTTCCTACAGGGGACAGCTCGGTCAGCCCCAGCATTTT.

The V call is TRBV6-5, the J call TRBJ1-2; D is uncertain. The CDR3 is 13 residues long. Trimming left V 8 bases short and J 3 bases short, with 13 bases between. CDR1 is MNHEY and CDR2 is SVGAGI in the germline V gene. Written as DNA, the CDR3 is TGTGCCAGCTCGGAGAATAACTACTATGGCTACACCTTC. The encoded protein is CASSENNYYGYTF.

V usage is TRBV5-8 and J usage is TRBJ2-3; TRBD2 might be the D (5 bases). Trimming pared 4 bases from V and 0 bases from J, leaving 18 bases between. The CDR3 consists of 17 residues. Per germline, CDR1 SGHTS and CDR2 YDEGEE. CDR3 residues: CASSLSVGAASTDTQYF. DNA for the CDR3: TGTGCCAGCAGCCTAAGCGTCGGAGCGGCTAGCACAGATACGCAGTATTTT.

This clone was counted a few times. The CDR3 region is CASSYLVGRAGNYEQYF. In DNA, the CDR3 is TGTGCCAGCAGTTACTTAGTAGGGAGGGCAGGGAACTACGAGCAGTACTTC. The J gene is TRBJ2-7, the V gene TRBV6-2 or TRBV6-3, with 7 positions matching TRBD2. CDR1 is MNHEY, CDR2 SVGEGT, per germline. The CDR3 sequence is 17 residues long. J gave up 3 bases and V 1 base, and 12 bases lay outside the gene matches.

The chain is built from TRBV12-3 or TRBV12-4 and TRBJ1-6; perhaps TRBD1 as D (5 bases). This CDR3 is built from 13 residues. Trimming stripped 7 bases from V and 8 bases from J, with 12 bases between. This CDR3 reads CASTGGNYSPLHF. CDR3 coding DNA: TGTGCCAGCACGGGGGGTAACTATTCACCCCTCCACTTT.

This chain connects TRBV24-1 to TRBJ1-2; 7 bases match TRBD1. Germline CDR1 and CDR2: KGHDR and SFDVKD. There are 16 residues in the CDR3. V lost 2 bases and J lost 4; bases outside the gene matches: 9. In nucleotides, the CDR3 is TGTGCCACCAGTGATTCTACCCCGGGACAGAGCTATGGCTACACCTTC. It is translated as CATSDSTPGQSYGYTF.

The V call is TRBV11-3, the J call TRBJ2-1; D may be TRBD2 (6 bases). The CDR3 contains 14 residues. The V gene lost 1 base and the J gene lost 9 bases, with 13 bases spanning the gap. Germline V gives CDR1 SGHNT, CDR2 YENEEA. In nucleotides, the CDR3 is TGTGCCAGCAGCTTAGGCGGGGCCTTTGGTGAGCAGTTCTTC. Its translation is CASSLGGAFGEQFF. Full variable domain (rest looked up from reference TRBV11-3 and TRBJ2-1): EAGVVQSPRYKIIEKKQPVAFWCNPISGHNTLYWYLQNLGQGPELLIRYENEEAVDDSQLPKDRFSAERLKGVDSTLKIQPAELGDSAVYLCASSLGGAFGEQFFGPGTRLTVL.

The V call is TRBV7-9, the J call TRBJ1-2; possible D gene TRBD1, 5 bases. This CDR3 has 15 residues. Germline CDR1 SEHNR, CDR2 FQNEAQ (reference sequence). Trimming took 5 bases from V and 3 from J, leaving 16 bases between them. CDR3 nucleotide sequence: TGTGCCAGCAGCCCCCGGAAGGGGCAGGACTATGGCTACACCTTC. Translated, it gives CASSPRKGQDYGYTF.

The V gene is TRBV3-1 (or the pseudogene TRBV3-2), the J gene TRBJ2-3; TRBD2 agrees at 9 bases. Unmatched junction bases numbered 4, after V lost 5 bases and J lost 1 base. Germline CDR1 reads LGHDT; CDR2 reads YNNKEL (reference sequence). This CDR3 has 15 residues. DNA of the CDR3: TGTGCCAGCAGCTTCCGCGGGGGGGGCACAGATACGCAGTATTTT. Residues: CASSFRGGGTDTQYF.

This clone was seen a single time. The CDR3 region has the DNA TGTGCCAGCAGCTTAGGTACAGGGGTTAATCAGCCCCAGCATTTT. Its translation is CASSLGTGVNQPQHF. The V and J genes are TRBV7-6 and TRBJ1-5; 7 bases fit TRBD1. J lost 4 bases, V lost 1 base, and 4 bases had no gene match. CDR1 and CDR2 (germline): SGHVS, FNYEAQ. The CDR3 has 15 residues.

In this sample, this clone turned up once. The chain employs TRBV5-4 and TRBJ1-2; weak D call: TRBD1 (5 bases). The germline V and J ends were trimmed by 0 bases and 0 bases, with 12 bases remaining between them. The CDR3 is made up of 16 amino acids. The germline V gene encodes CDR1 SGHNT and CDR2 YYREEE (reference sequence). CDR3 region: CASSLGVKGPNYGYTF. CDR3 coding DNA: TGTGCCAGCAGCTTGGGGGTCAAGGGGCCTAACTATGGCTACACCTTC.